The 8 T cell receptor beta chains presented below share a single source sample, sequenced in a study of blood T cell repertoires in COVID-19. Method: immunoSEQ multiplex PCR; TCRdb's copy keeps in-frame clones and lacks some. The sample lists about 89,000 clones, approximately 75% occurring once. Sequenced sample: peripheral blood. All receptors come from a woman of 80 years or more with acute or convalescent COVID-19.

This clone was found a few times. The chain carries TRBV5-1 and TRBJ2-2; a possible D gene is TRBD1 (6 bases). Between the trimmed V and J ends, which lost 6 bases and 2 bases, there was a span of 20 bases. The germline gives CDR1 SGHRS, CDR2 YFSETQ. CDR3 length: 17 amino acids. The CDR3 protein is CASTKLGQGRNTGELFF. CDR3 nucleotides: TGCGCCAGCACCAAACTTGGGCAGGGGAGAAACACCGGGGAGCTGTTTTTT. Filled out from reference TRBV5-1 and TRBJ2-2, the complete variable domain reads KAGVTQTPRYLIKTRGQQVTLSCSPISGHRSVSWYQQTPGQGLQFLFEYFSETQRNKGNFPGRFSGRQFSNSRSEMNVSTLELGDSALYLCASTKLGQGRNTGELFFGEGSRLTVL.

This chain uses TRBV7-2 with TRBJ2-7; 11 positions match TRBD2. The CDR3 length is 15 residues. After removal of 5 bases from V and 0 bases from J, the junction contained 3 bases not matched to a gene. Germline CDR1 is SGHTA and CDR2 is FQGNSA. The CDR3 DNA is TGTGCCAGCAGCCCGGGACTAGCGGCCTCCTACGAGCAGTACTTC. It translates to CASSPGLAASYEQYF. The variable domain in full, completed from reference TRBV7-2 and TRBJ2-7, reads GAGVSQSPSNKVTEKGKDVELRCDPISGHTALYWYRQSLGQGLEFLIYFQGNSAPDKSGLPSDRFSAERTGGSVSTLTIQRTQQEDSAVYLCASSPGLAASYEQYFGPGTRLTVT.

Notes on this clone: This sample includes further DNA sequences coding for the same CDR3. V is TRBV27 and J is TRBJ2-2; the D is unclear. Germline lookup yields CDR1 MNHEY and CDR2 SMNVEV (reference sequence). This CDR3 contains 14 residues. V gave up 2 bases and J gave up 1 base, with 5 bases separating them. CDR3 bases: TGTGCCAGCAGTTTAAACAGGAACACCGGGGAGCTGTTTTTT. This sequence encodes CASSLNRNTGELFF.

The genes are TRBV6-5 and TRBJ1-5, with 7 bases matching TRBD1. The V and J ends lost 7 bases and 7 bases, in that order; junction bases with no gene match: 10. CDR3 length equals 14 residues. CDR1 and CDR2 (germline): MNHEY, SVGAGI. Written as DNA, the CDR3 is TGTGCCAGCACCCTCAGACAGGGAACACAGCCCCAGCATTTT. It is translated as CASTLRQGTQPQHF.

This rearrangement joins TRBV7-9 to TRBJ2-3, with 7 bases that match TRBD2. Germline CDR1 is SEHNR and CDR2 is FQNEAQ (reference sequence). The CDR3 consists of 17 residues. After removal of 3 bases from V and 0 bases from J, the junction contained 9 bases not matched to a gene. As DNA, the CDR3 is TGTGCCAGCAGCTTGGGCGGGGGTTCTTCTAGCACAGATACGCAGTATTTT. Its protein is CASSLGGGSSSTDTQYF.

This clone was seen a handful of times. This chain uses TRBV5-1 with TRBJ1-1; no clear D gene. Trimming stripped 0 bases from V and 11 bases from J, with 17 bases between. CDR1 is SGHRS and CDR2 is YFSETQ in the germline V gene. The CDR3 loop spans 14 amino acids. The CDR3 nucleotides read TGCGCCAGCAGCTTGGGGGTGATGGAGGGTGGCGCTTTCTTT. Translating it yields CASSLGVMEGGAFF.

The chain has TRBV28 and TRBJ2-7, with 9 bases matching TRBD1. Trimming took 5 bases from V and 4 from J; bases not matched to a gene: 9. CDR1 is MDHEN and CDR2 is SYDVKM in the germline V gene. The CDR3 runs 15 residues. The CDR3 reads CASSAALGQGYEQYF. CDR3 nucleotides: TGTGCCAGCAGTGCCGCCTTGGGACAGGGTTACGAGCAGTACTTC.

This chain connects TRBV7-6 to TRBJ2-2; tentatively, D is TRBD2 (5 bases). Germline assignment: CDR1 SGHVS and CDR2 FNYEAQ. The CDR3 length is 14 residues. V dropped 2 bases and J dropped 5 bases, with 9 bases sitting between them. CDR3 residues: CASSLRTYTGELFF. The CDR3 nucleotides read TGTGCCAGCAGCTTACGGACTTATACCGGGGAGCTGTTTTTT.